The sample holds many counts of the clone carrying this TCR beta chain. This sample is drawn from a study of T cells in Graves' hyperthyroidism and ophthalmopathy. Germline CDR1 reads MNHEY; CDR2 reads SMNVEV (reference sequence). This CDR3 comprises 14 residues. V was cut by 5 bases and J by 6 bases, with 14 bases left in between. RNA transcripts yielded amplified TCR beta CDR3 regions. HTBI primers were employed in a first-round RT-PCR of the TCR CDR3. TCRdb analysed the multiplex PCR reads with MiXCR anew, one entry per CDR3 protein. The sample lists hundreds of thousands of distinct CDR3 sequences; 15% to 19% were seen once.

The TCR sequence derives from a woman between 18 and 29 years old with Graves' hyperthyroidism. Sequenced input: blood. The chain employs TRBV27 and TRBJ2-1, with D possibly being TRBD1 (8 bases). The CDR3 protein is CASSGGDRFNEQFF. In DNA form, the CDR3 reads TGTGCCAGCAGTGGGGGGGACAGGTTCAATGAGCAGTTCTTC.